This entry is about one TCR beta chain. This entry is derived from a study of shared clonotypes between healthy human individuals. The V gene end was trimmed by 0 bases and the J gene end by 2 bases; junction bases not matched to a gene: 2. Germline loops: CDR1 SNHLY, CDR2 FYNNEI. There are 17 residues in the CDR3. Method: immunoSEQ multiplex PCR; TCRdb's copy keeps in-frame clones and lacks some. Altogether approximately 1.9 million clones are present, 85% to 95% being singletons, with the ten largest covering 1.5% to 2%. CD45RO-negative CD8 cells positively selected for CCR7 made up the naive population, which excluded terminally differentiated effector memory CD45RA+ cells.

The TCR comes from a young man in good health. Some clones in this sample may be carry-over from other donors' samples. V and J are TRBV2 and TRBJ2-1; 12 bases line up with TRBD2. Sequencing was performed on naive CD8+ T cells from PBMCs. CDR3 coding DNA: TGTGCCAGCAGTGAAGCGCTAGCGGGAGGGCCCTACAATGAGCAGTTCTTC. It translates to CASSEALAGGPYNEQFF.